These 10 T cell receptor beta chains share one sample of origin, sequenced in a study of blood T cell repertoires in COVID-19. TCRdb keeps only in-frame clones here, not all; method: immunoSEQ multiplex PCR. The table has 200,000 to 300,000 clones, around nine tenths seen once. What was sequenced was PBMCs or T cells enriched from blood (not recorded which). The receptors originated from a woman between 18 and 30 years old who had recovered from COVID-19.

This chain uses TRBV28 with TRBJ2-3; unclear D gene. Trimming cost V 6 bases and J 4 bases, with 8 bases left between them. This CDR3 comprises 12 residues. The V gene's germline CDR1 is MDHEN and CDR2 SYDVKM. CDR3 DNA: TGTGCCAGCAGATCAGTCGCAGATACGCAGTATTTT. Translated: CASRSVADTQYF.

The rearrangement links TRBV2 to TRBJ2-1; D is uncertain. CDR1 is SNHLY, CDR2 FYNNEI, per germline. Trimming cost V 7 bases and J 6 bases, with 13 bases left between them. The CDR3 has 13 residues. The CDR3 DNA follows: TGTGCCAGCACCCGGCGGCTGATCAATGAGCAGTTCTTC. Translated: CASTRRLINEQFF.

This chain joins TRBV7-6 and TRBJ2-3; 7 bases map to TRBD2. CDR1 is SGHVS and CDR2 is FNYEAQ in the germline V gene. Trimming took 5 bases from V and 2 from J; bases not matched to a gene: 7. The CDR3 covers 15 residues. CDR3 loop: CASSLTSRYTDTQYF. The CDR3 coding sequence is TGTGCCAGCAGCCTGACTAGCAGGTACACAGATACGCAGTATTTT.

This chain links TRBV5-6 with TRBJ1-5; unclear D gene. This CDR3 has 15 amino acids. Germline CDR1 reads SGHDT; CDR2 reads YYEEEE. V shed 0 bases and J shed 4 bases, with 11 bases lying between them. The CDR3, as DNA: TGTGCCAGCAGCTTGGGCCCAGGAACAAATCAGCCCCAGCATTTT. It translates to CASSLGPGTNQPQHF.

This clone has ten or more counts. The V gene is TRBV10-3, the J gene TRBJ1-6, with D maybe TRBD1 (6 bases). Trimming removed 6 bases at V and 2 bases at J, with 17 bases between. CDR3 length: 17 residues. Germline CDR1 ENHRY, CDR2 SYGVKD. CDR3 in amino acids: CAIRGAGLPPYNSPLHF. CDR3 nucleotides: TGTGCCATCAGGGGGGCGGGACTACCCCCCTATAATTCACCCCTCCACTTT.

This chain connects TRBV13 to TRBJ2-7; D not certain. The germline V gene has CDR1 PRHDT and CDR2 FYEKMQ (reference sequence). The CDR3 covers 12 residues. Trimming shortened V by 2 bases and J by 3 bases, and 5 bases separated the two germline ends. The CDR3 reads CASSLTSYEQYF. The DNA for the CDR3 is TGTGCCAGCAGCTTAACGAGCTACGAGCAGTACTTC.

The gene calls are TRBV7-6 and TRBJ1-4, with 10 bases identical to TRBD1. The junction had 3 bases not matched to a gene; V was cut back by 4 bases and J by 7 bases. The germline V gene encodes CDR1 SGHVS and CDR2 FNYEAQ. The CDR3 is 14 residues long. The CDR3 here is CASSSGQGFEKLFF. For the CDR3, the DNA is TGTGCCAGCAGCTCGGGACAGGGGTTTGAAAAACTGTTTTTT.

This sequence joins TRBV19 and TRBJ1-1; tentatively, D is TRBD1 (6 bases). Per the germline V gene, CDR1 is LNHDA and CDR2 is SQIVND (reference sequence). This CDR3 is 14 amino acids long. The V and J ends lost 7 bases and 3 bases respectively, with 15 bases between them. The DNA for the CDR3 is TGTGCCAGTACCCCACAAACAGGGTACACTGAAGCTTTCTTT. This translates into CASTPQTGYTEAFF. The full variable domain, completed using reference TRBV19 and TRBJ1-1, is DGGITQSPKYLFRKEGQNVTLSCEQNLNHDAMYWYRQDPGQGLRLIYYSQIVNDFQKGDIAEGYSVSREKKESFPLTVTSAQKNPTAFYLCASTPQTGYTEAFFGQGTRLTVV.

This clone was seen a handful of times. The CDR3 protein is CASSLGQHYGYTF. As DNA, the CDR3 is TGCGCCAGCAGCTTGGGACAGCACTATGGCTACACCTTC. This chain joins TRBV5-1 and TRBJ1-2; possibly TRBD1 for D (5 bases). V was shortened by 0 bases and J by 3 bases, with 6 bases between the two germline ends. Germline assignment: CDR1 SGHRS and CDR2 YFSETQ. The CDR3 runs 13 residues.

V is TRBV10-3 and J is TRBJ1-1, with D perhaps TRBD1 (5 bases). V was shortened by 4 bases and J by 3 bases, with 9 bases between the two germline ends. The germline gives CDR1 ENHRY, CDR2 SYGVKD. The CDR3 length is 13 residues. DNA of the CDR3: TGTGCCATCAGTGCCACGGGGGACACTGAAGCTTTCTTT. Translating gives CAISATGDTEAFF.